This TCR beta chain was obtained from a study of monozygotic twins with inflammatory bowel disease (dated by TCRdb to 2018 to 2020). Background on the whole study: The complete study included about 28 monozygotic twin pairs: 19 IBD-discordant Danish pairs and nine German pairs, of which four were IBD-concordant and five were IBD-discordant. The search for disease-associated traits relied mainly on comparing, within discordant pairs, IBD patients with their genetically identical healthy co-twins. Each individual had, on average, about 151 000 unique TCRalpha sequences and 181 000 unique TCRbeta sequences available for analysis. The investigation overall reported the following: The analysis was unable to tell apart different T cell subtypes. Compared with healthy twins, IBD patients had fewer clonotypes in common with other individuals, a difference most pronounced in patients showing signs of disease activity. TCRbeta repertoire diversity, by inverse Simpson index, was decreased in IBD patients compared with their healthy co-twins. Background noise and inter-individual variability may have been introduced into the repertoires by the differing immunosuppressive treatments among patients. Repertoire similarity did not differ between concordant and discordant twins, which could be due to limited statistical power. The results gave no support for a single strong signal or clonotype linked to IBD.

Turning to this clonotype: It has no known antigen specificity.

The library relied on 5' RACE. For each TCR library, 3,000 to 4,000 ng of total RNA was used. For each sample, cDNA was synthesized in eight separate reactions using SMARTScribe reverse transcriptase. During cDNA synthesis, template switching was used to introduce unique molecular identifiers that contained a 6-nucleotide sample barcode. Two nested PCRs of roughly 16 and 10 cycles amplified the TCRalpha and TCRbeta cDNA, and bead purification followed each PCR. Before amplification, the cDNA was treated with uracil DNA-glycosylase and purified using the QIAquick PCR purification kit. In the second PCR, Illumina TruSeq-compatible adapters and sample-specific barcodes were added. Library quality and concentration were assessed using TapeStation and Qubit, and about 5.2 ng of each library was pooled. Sequencing of the pooled libraries was done on an Illumina HiSeq2500 single-index Rapid Run using custom sequencing primers and 2 x 100 bp reads. Turning to the authors' computational methods: MiGEC version 1.2.6 was used for UMI-based consensus assembly to correct PCR and sequencing errors. MiXCR version 2.1.1 handled V(D)J alignment, clonotype assembly and CDR3 extraction. To normalise gene usage, clonotype sharing and MAIT/NKT TCR abundance, the analysis used the top 1000, 10 000 and 20 000 clonotypes per sample. After downsampling to 27 000 UMIs, diversity was calculated as the inverse Simpson index using the vegan R package. Statistical testing used paired Mann-Whitney U tests on the discordant twin pairs and applied Benjamini-Hochberg correction for multiple testing. Once TCRdb had reprocessed the reads, it stored one entry per CDR3 protein sequence and supplied no DNA. TCRdb's processing, not the authors', yielded these V and J calls. The sample's records list around 200,000 distinct CDR3 sequences. Roughly 1.5% of the sample goes to the ten largest clones.

From each donor, an approximately 2.3 ml peripheral blood sample was collected into PAXgene tubes and kept at -80 degrees C. Total RNA was isolated from whole blood with the PAXgene blood miRNA kit on an automated QIAcube, without T cell sorting. Peripheral blood from monozygotic twin pairs, either concordant or discordant for inflammatory bowel disease, underwent deep TCRalpha and TCRbeta repertoire profiling that used unique molecular barcoding. For every twin pair, smoking habits were documented, and each individual was categorised as a current, former or never smoker. There are 13 amino acids in the CDR3, from cysteine to phenylalanine inclusive. Only the protein is available. The germline V gene sets CDR1 to SGHRS and CDR2 to YFSETQ.

The clonotype comes from a human donor with ulcerative colitis or Crohn's disease, or a healthy co-twin of an affected twin (not recorded which). Rearrangement joined TRBV5-1 to TRBJ1-1. The sample consisted of blood. The CDR3 corresponds to CASSLNSNTEAFF.